Here is one T cell receptor (beta chain) with its context. As yet, its antigen is unknown. This entry belongs to a study of STAT5B mutations in CD4+ large granular lymphocyte leukemia. Overall study: Healthy donors showed HLA-associated enrichment of the CDR3 'QG' motif.

The study, taken as a whole, reports: Patient CD4-sorted repertoires looked more clonal than healthy CD4+ repertoires, even without putative leukemic clones.

Generated by immunoSEQ multiplex PCR, the TCRdb table keeps only in-frame clones and is missing some. The sample contains fewer than 40,000 clones, approximately 80% of which appear only once. The sample taken for sequencing was CD4+ T cells from blood buffy coats. The TCR sequence derives from a human donor in good health.

The CDR3 bases are TGTGCCAGCAGCGCTTCACTAGCACGGTACAATGAGCAGTTCTTC. Translating it yields CASSASLARYNEQFF. This rearrangement joins TRBV7-8 to TRBJ2-1, with D possibly matching TRBD2 (6 bases). This CDR3 has 15 amino acids. V was trimmed by 5 bases and J by 4 bases, leaving 15 bases between them. CDR1 is SGHVS, CDR2 FQNEAQ, per germline.